The 18 T cell receptor beta chains below all came from one sample that was sequenced in a study of blood T cell repertoires in COVID-19. Sequencing was performed with immunoSEQ multiplex PCR; in TCRdb, only in-frame clones are kept and a portion is missing. Of 180,000 or so clones in the sample, about 83% are singletons; the top ten hold roughly 18%. Sample: peripheral blood. The receptors stem from a person aged 70 to 85 with COVID-19, enrolled during active disease.

The chain recombines TRBV15 with TRBJ1-3; no reliable D call. The ends were cut back, 1 base at V and 0 bases at J, with 10 bases in the middle. From germline, CDR1 is LNHNV and CDR2 YYDKDF (reference sequence). This CDR3 comprises 16 residues. The CDR3, as DNA: TGTGCCACCAGCAGAGGTGGGCGCTACTCTGGAAACACCATATATTTT. Amino acid sequence: CATSRGGRYSGNTIYF.

CDR3 coding DNA: TGTGCCAGCAGCTCGCTTCAGGGCCAGCCCCAGCATTTT. It yields the protein CASSSLQGQPQHF. The genes are TRBV6-2 or TRBV6-3 and TRBJ1-5; possible D gene TRBD1, 5 bases. Per the germline V gene, CDR1 is MNHEY and CDR2 is SVGEGT. The ends were cut back, 6 bases at V and 7 bases at J, with 13 bases in the middle. This CDR3 is 13 amino acids long.

The chain recombines TRBV30 with TRBJ1-6; D is undetermined. In germline, CDR1 is GTSNPN, CDR2 SVGIG (reference sequence). The CDR3 is 14 residues long. Trimming left V 5 bases short and J 0 bases short, with 8 bases between. The CDR3 loop is CAWGRSSYNSPLHF. As DNA, the CDR3 is TGTGCCTGGGGACGGAGCTCCTATAATTCACCCCTCCACTTT. The variable domain in full, completed from reference TRBV30 and TRBJ1-6, reads SQTIHQWPATLVQPVGSPLSLECTVEGTSNPNLYWYRQAAGRGLQLLFYSVGIGQISSEVPQNLSASRPQDRQFILSSKKLLLSDSGFYLCAWGRSSYNSPLHFGNGTRLTVT.

The sample holds a few counts of this clone. V gene TRBV27 combines with J gene TRBJ2-7; 7 nucleotides line up with TRBD1. This CDR3 region has 14 residues. The V segment lost 6 bases and the J segment 1 base; nucleotides outside the gene matches: 6. Germline CDR1 reads MNHEY; CDR2 reads SMNVEV (reference sequence). The CDR3 reads CASSLRDRSYEQYF. CDR3 DNA sequence: TGTGCCAGCAGCCTTCGGGACAGATCCTACGAGCAGTACTTC.

The J gene is TRBJ2-7, the V gene TRBV29-1; 9 bases line up with TRBD1. V shed 1 base, J shed 4 bases, and the junction held 11 bases outside the gene matches. CDR1 SQVTM and CDR2 ANQGSEA come from the germline V gene. The CDR3 is 16 residues long. CDR3 sequence: CSVEAISGTGLYEQYF. The CDR3 DNA reads TGCAGCGTTGAAGCTATCTCCGGGACAGGGCTTTACGAGCAGTACTTC.

The gene calls are TRBV18 and TRBJ2-1; 8 bases agree with TRBD2. The CDR3 contains 15 residues. Germline CDR1 and CDR2: KGHSH and LQKENI. V trimming: 3 bases; J trimming: 6 bases; junction bases outside the gene matches: 7. The CDR3: CASSPVRTSSNEQFF. CDR3 bases: TGTGCCAGCTCACCCGTTAGGACTAGCAGCAATGAGCAGTTCTTC.

V and J are TRBV9 and TRBJ2-3, with 7 nucleotides matching TRBD1. The germline V gene has CDR1 SGDLS and CDR2 YYNGEE. The CDR3 totals 15 residues. Trimming cost V 0 bases and J 4 bases; bases outside gene matches: 5. CDR3 DNA: TGTGCCAGCAGCGTAGACGACAGGGTATCAGATACGCAGTATTTT. Translated: CASSVDDRVSDTQYF.

The CDR3 loop is CASSNPLLAGGRPGELFF. The DNA for the CDR3 is TGTGCCAGTAGCAATCCGCTTTTAGCGGGGGGGCGTCCCGGGGAGCTGTTTTTT. The rearrangement uses TRBV19 and TRBJ2-2; 11 positions match TRBD2. The CDR3 spans 18 residues. The ends lost 6 bases at V and 6 bases at J; junction bases unmatched: 15. Germline V gene sequence: CDR1 LNHDA, CDR2 SQIVND (reference sequence).

This rearrangement joins TRBV5-4 to TRBJ2-1; TRBD2 matches 9 bases. The CDR3 has 15 amino acids. Germline loops: CDR1 SGHNT, CDR2 YYREEE (reference sequence). V shed 2 bases, J shed 7 bases, and the junction held 7 bases outside the gene matches. The CDR3 region is CASSFRGRAGNEQFF. CDR3 DNA sequence: TGTGCCAGCAGCTTTCGCGGGAGGGCCGGGAATGAGCAGTTCTTC.

V is TRBV4-3 and J is TRBJ1-5; weak D call: TRBD1 (5 bases). The V end was cut by 2 bases, the J end by 3 bases, with 17 bases between. In germline, CDR1 is LGHNA, CDR2 YSLEER. The CDR3 loop spans 17 amino acids. In DNA, the CDR3 is TGCGCCAGCAGCCAAAAGGGTAGAAGGGGCGACAATCAGCCCCAGCATTTT. Translating gives CASSQKGRRGDNQPQHF.

This chain uses TRBV30 with TRBJ1-5, with D perhaps TRBD1 (5 bases). Trimming pared 0 bases from V and 9 bases from J, leaving 12 bases between. The CDR3 length is 13 residues. Germline V CDR1 and CDR2: GTSNPN, SVGIG (reference sequence). CDR3 residues: CAWSVAGRGPQHF. The DNA of the CDR3 is TGTGCCTGGAGTGTCGCAGGGCGTGGGCCCCAGCATTTT.

The CDR3 nucleotides read TGTGCCAGCAGTCCCTGGACCGGGACAGGGTCCGGAAACACCATATATTTT. Protein sequence: CASSPWTGTGSGNTIYF. The rearrangement uses TRBV6-6 and TRBJ1-3, with 9 bases that match TRBD1. This CDR3 spans 17 amino acids. Trimming cost V 5 bases and J 4 bases; bases outside gene matches: 12. The germline gives CDR1 MNHNY, CDR2 SVGAGI (reference sequence).

This clone was detected once. The chain is built from TRBV19 and TRBJ2-2; no definite D call. Germline CDR1 reads LNHDA; CDR2 reads SQIVND (reference sequence). There are 14 residues in the CDR3. The V gene lost 6 bases and the J gene lost 1 base, with 9 bases spanning the gap. The CDR3 loop is CASRFHQNTGELFF. CDR3 sequence (DNA): TGTGCCAGTAGGTTCCATCAGAACACCGGGGAGCTGTTTTTT.

V usage is TRBV2 and J usage is TRBJ1-4, with TRBD1 matching 9 bases. The CDR3 has 13 residues. J gave up 7 bases and V 8 bases, and 5 bases lay outside the gene matches. CDR1 and CDR2 from the germline V gene are SNHLY and FYNNEI. The CDR3 loop reads CASRGDRAEKLFF. CDR3 DNA sequence: TGTGCCAGCCGGGGGGACAGGGCTGAAAAACTGTTTTTT.

The chain joins TRBV7-9 to TRBJ2-6; tentative D call: TRBD1 (5 bases). This CDR3 has 16 amino acids. The germline V gene has CDR1 SEHNR and CDR2 FQNEAQ (reference sequence). V shed 2 bases and J shed 2 bases, with 10 bases lying between them. The CDR3 loop is CASSLRQGAGANVLTF. CDR3 bases: TGTGCCAGCAGCTTACGGCAGGGTGCTGGGGCCAACGTCCTGACTTTC.

The chain links TRBV6-1 to TRBJ2-3; 9 bases agree with TRBD2. V lost 3 bases to trimming and J lost 2 bases; unmatched junction nucleotides: 12. Germline CDR1 and CDR2: MNHNS and SASEGT. The CDR3 contains 18 residues. CDR3 nucleotides: TGTGCCAGCAGTGACCTAGCGGGAACCACAAAGAACACAGATACGCAGTATTTT. Amino acids: CASSDLAGTTKNTDTQYF.

This clone occurred once. The V gene is TRBV30, the J gene TRBJ1-1; D call uncertain. V dropped 1 base and J dropped 0 bases, with 6 bases sitting between them. The CDR3 is 13 residues long. Per germline, CDR1 GTSNPN and CDR2 SVGIG (reference sequence). The CDR3 DNA reads as TGTGCCTGGAGTGGGCAGATGAACACTGAAGCTTTCTTT. Translated, it gives CAWSGQMNTEAFF.

This rearrangement joins TRBV25-1 to TRBJ2-7; D remains ambiguous. V gave up 0 bases and J gave up 4 bases, with 10 bases separating them. Germline CDR1 and CDR2: MGHDK and SYGVNS. The CDR3 extends over 14 amino acids. CDR3 sequence: CASSEYNREYEQYF. DNA for the CDR3: TGTGCCAGCAGTGAATATAACAGAGAATACGAGCAGTACTTC.